This T cell receptor beta chain was captured by sequencing in a study of shared clonotypes between healthy human individuals. Generated by immunoSEQ multiplex PCR, the TCRdb table keeps only in-frame clones and is missing some. The table has some 2.3 million clones, 80% to 95% seen once; the top ten hold 0.39%. Details on this clone: The antigen is unknown. The same CDR3 can be traced to other DNA sequences in this sample.

The CDR3 is 14 amino acids. The V gene lost 0 bases and the J gene lost 2 bases, with 4 bases spanning the gap. Germline V gene sequence: CDR1 MDHEN, CDR2 SYDVKM. Whole-study results and caveats: Sharing across four donors was highest in naive CD4 (around 5%) and lowest in memory CD8 (about 0.4%). Donor clonotype sharing was expected to depend on sequencing depth.

This receptor was identified in a man aged 18 to 29 in good health. Some clones in this sample may be carry-over from other donors' samples. The sample comprised naive CD4+ T cells from PBMCs. Subset reported: CD45RA+ positively selected. The chain couples TRBV28 to TRBJ2-2, with unresolved D. The CDR3 region has the DNA TGTGCCAGCAGTTTATGGGGCAACACCGGGGAGCTGTTTTTT. Residues: CASSLWGNTGELFF.